This T cell receptor beta chain was sequenced in a study of T cell responses to AZD1222 COVID-19 vaccine (dated by TCRdb to the early 2020s). Background for the entire study: A total of around 240 trial participants underwent TCR sequencing, of whom nearly 210 received two doses of AZD1222 and about 25 received two doses of the MenACWY control vaccine. Trial participants were enrolled into age subgroups of 18-55, 56-69 and 70-plus years, which contained about 150, 27 and 61 TCR-sequenced participants, respectively.

Findings and caveats that apply to the study as a whole: The vaccine-associated CD4 TCRs covered the entire spike protein, and the dominant responses fell in regions 160-218 and 743-854. Conclusions about previously exposed vaccinees are limited, since just 6 or 7 AZD1222 recipients were seropositive for SARS-CoV-2 at baseline. After two AZD1222 doses, both the breadth and the depth of spike-specific TCRs were significantly higher than at day 0 and than in MenACWY recipients. Participants were mostly white British and included more females than males, and it was suggested by the authors that clonal diversity may have been underestimated. The 56-69-year group was small, and its depth increase did not reach significance, likely because of low power. Nearly half of unique spike-specific TCRs reportedly recognized epitopes outside regions mutated in the B.1.351 and B.1.1.7 variants. Because no samples from the day 14 peak response were available, repertoires could be characterized only after the peak T cell response.

The time point label for this specimen denotes: about 28 days (+/-7) after the second vaccine dose. Because spike-specific TCR depth and breadth did not differ between the two schedules, AZD1222 recipients who got a second dose at roughly 4 weeks were pooled with those who got a second dose at roughly 12 weeks. Vaccinee samples were obtained from the UK trials COV001 and COV002, which included a single-blind randomized controlled phase 2/3 trial of AZD1222 (ChAdOx1 nCoV-19) in healthy adults. For TCRbeta chain sequencing, PBMC samples were collected from trial participants at day 0 and at day 28 after the second dose. The CDR3 regions of human TCRbeta chains were analyzed by immunosequencing. The paper's data handling went like this. TCRs in the repertoires were matched against a reference library of SARS-CoV-2-specific TCRs that had been generated with the MIRA antigen-specificity platform. Breadth was defined as the fraction of unique TCRs that were SARS-CoV-2-associated, and depth was defined as the fraction of total T cells that were SARS-CoV-2-associated. Each spike-specific TCR was assigned to its reactive spike region and to a CD4 or CD8 class using the MIRA data. Log10-transformed breadth and depth values were compared by one-way ANOVA with Sidak's multiple comparisons tests. The immuneACCESS repertoire file appears here via TCRdb, limited to in-frame rearrangements. These files lack a portion of the clones; in checked studies, under half of the deficit traces to unresolved V genes, and the cause of the others is not known. D and trimming come from the DNA, and the V and J calls and clone size come from that table. Recorded for this sample are some 200,000 clones; approximately 90% of them occurred a single time. 25% to 30% of the sample comes from the top ten.

Reading from cysteine to phenylalanine, the CDR3 counts 11 amino acids. This entry keeps only the CDR3 DNA: 33 bases, framed from base 1. V was cut back by 2 bases and J by 7 bases, leaving a gap of 7 bases between them. From the germline V gene, CDR1 is SGHRS and CDR2 is YFSETQ. In the case of this clone: Its antigen specificity is not known. No base quality information exists; no much larger clone differs at one position.

Sample: peripheral blood, taken 28 days after the second AZD1222 dose. The chain links TRBV5-1 with TRBJ2-7; no D gene is confidently identified. This sequence originates from an adult who received the AZD1222 COVID-19 vaccine. CDR3 protein: CASSFSTEQYF. At the DNA level, the sequence is TGCGCCAGCAGCTTCAGTACGGAGCAGTACTTC.